Included here is one T cell receptor beta chain sequence, with context. The data are from a study of read filtering for tumor transcriptome and immune sequencing. Looking at the study overall: Among patients, some 17 were male and around 14 female, aged about 45 to 80 (mean about 71).

Molecular barcoded adaptors covering alpha/delta and beta/gamma chains were used on approximately 400 ng RNA. TCRdb reprocessed the reads with MiXCR, giving one entry per CDR3 protein. Among tens of thousands of distinct CDR3 sequences listed, approximately 20% were seen once. Germline V lookup: CDR1 MDHEN, CDR2 SYDVKM. CDR3 length: 13 residues. V shed 8 bases and J shed 4 bases, with 14 bases lying between them. The chain joins TRBV28 to TRBJ2-5; D possibly uses TRBD1 or TRBD2 (5 bases each). Material: a population of CD138-negative cells sorted from bone marrow. This receptor was obtained from a donor aged 40 or over with multiple myeloma. In nucleotides, the CDR3 is TGTGCCAGCGAGAGGGGCCGAACAGAGACCCAGTACTTC. Its protein product is CASERGRTETQYF. Using reference TRBV28 and TRBJ2-5 for the parts outside the CDR3, the full variable domain is DVKVTQSSRYLVKRTGEKVFLECVQDMDHENMFWYRQDPGLGLRLIYFSYDVKMKEKGDIPEGYSVSREKKERFSLILESASTNQTSMYLCASERGRTETQYFGPGTRLLVL.